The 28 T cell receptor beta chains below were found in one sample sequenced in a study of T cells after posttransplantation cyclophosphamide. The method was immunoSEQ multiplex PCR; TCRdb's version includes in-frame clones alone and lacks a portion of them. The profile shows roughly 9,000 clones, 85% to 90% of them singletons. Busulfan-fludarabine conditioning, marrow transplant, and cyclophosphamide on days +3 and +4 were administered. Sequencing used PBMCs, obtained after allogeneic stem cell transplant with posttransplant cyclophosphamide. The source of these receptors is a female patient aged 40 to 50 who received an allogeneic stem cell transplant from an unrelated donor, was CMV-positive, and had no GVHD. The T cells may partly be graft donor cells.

The DNA of the CDR3 is TGTGCCAGCAGCTTAGCGCCGGGACAGAGCTACGAGCAGTACTTC. This sequence encodes CASSLAPGQSYEQYF. This chain joins TRBV7-2 and TRBJ2-7, with 7 bases lining up with TRBD1. The CDR3 contains 15 residues. The germline V gene has CDR1 SGHTA and CDR2 FQGNSA. Trimming took 0 bases from V and 3 from J; bases not matched to a gene: 5.

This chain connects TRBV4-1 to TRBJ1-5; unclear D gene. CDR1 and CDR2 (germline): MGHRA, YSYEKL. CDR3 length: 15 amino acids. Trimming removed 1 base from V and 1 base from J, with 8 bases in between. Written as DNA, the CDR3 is TGCGCCAGCAGCCAAGGAGGCCAGAGCAATCAGCCCCAGCATTTT. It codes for CASSQGGQSNQPQHF.

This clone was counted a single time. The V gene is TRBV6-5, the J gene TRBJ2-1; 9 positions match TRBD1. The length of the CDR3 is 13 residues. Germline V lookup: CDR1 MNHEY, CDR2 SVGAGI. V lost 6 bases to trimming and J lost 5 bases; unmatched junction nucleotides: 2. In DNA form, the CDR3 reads TGTGCCAGCAGACGACAGGGGGACAATGAGCAGTTCTTC. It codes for CASRRQGDNEQFF.

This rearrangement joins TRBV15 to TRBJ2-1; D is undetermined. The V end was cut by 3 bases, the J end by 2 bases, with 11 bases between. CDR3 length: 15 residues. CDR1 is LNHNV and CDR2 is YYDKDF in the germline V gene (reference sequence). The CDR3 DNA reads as TGTGCCACCAGCAGCCTCGGAGAGCCCTACAATGAGCAGTTCTTC. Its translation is CATSSLGEPYNEQFF. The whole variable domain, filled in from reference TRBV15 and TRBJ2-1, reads DAMVIQNPRYQVTQFGKPVTLSCSQTLNHNVMYWYQQKSSQAPKLLFHYYDKDFNNEADTPDNFQSRRPNTSFCFLDIRSPGLGDTAMYLCATSSLGEPYNEQFFGPGTRLTVL.

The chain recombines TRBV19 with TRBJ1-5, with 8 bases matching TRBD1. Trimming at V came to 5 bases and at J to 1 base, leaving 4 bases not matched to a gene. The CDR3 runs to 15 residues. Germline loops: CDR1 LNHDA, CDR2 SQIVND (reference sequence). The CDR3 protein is CASSPWTGSNQPQHF. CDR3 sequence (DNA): TGTGCCAGTAGTCCCTGGACAGGGAGCAATCAGCCCCAGCATTTT.

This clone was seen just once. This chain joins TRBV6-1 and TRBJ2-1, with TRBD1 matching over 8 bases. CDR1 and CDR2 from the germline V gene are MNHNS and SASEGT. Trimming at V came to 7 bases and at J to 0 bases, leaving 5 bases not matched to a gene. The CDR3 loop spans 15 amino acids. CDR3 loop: CASNHRGTSYNEQFF. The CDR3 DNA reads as TGTGCCAGCAATCACAGGGGGACCTCCTACAATGAGCAGTTCTTC.

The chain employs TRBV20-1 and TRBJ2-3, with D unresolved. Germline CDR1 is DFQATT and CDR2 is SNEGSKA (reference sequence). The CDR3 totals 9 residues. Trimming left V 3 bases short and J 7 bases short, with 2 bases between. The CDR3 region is CSASYTQYF. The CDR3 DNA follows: TGCAGTGCTAGCTATACGCAGTATTTT.

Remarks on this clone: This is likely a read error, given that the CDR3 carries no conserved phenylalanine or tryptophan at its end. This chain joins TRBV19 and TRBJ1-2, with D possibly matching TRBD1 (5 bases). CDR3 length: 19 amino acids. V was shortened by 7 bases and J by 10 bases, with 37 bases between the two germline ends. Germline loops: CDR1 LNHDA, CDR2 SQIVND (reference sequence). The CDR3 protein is CASIPGRKGKNYGLHYYTL. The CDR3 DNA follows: TGTGCCAGTATCCCTGGCCGTAAGGGGAAGAACTATGGCTTGCATTACTACACCCTC.

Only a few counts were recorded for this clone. The CDR3 is CAPGQGISGGYTF. The CDR3 DNA follows: TGTGCCCCGGGGCAGGGGATATCGGGGGGCTACACCTTC. The rearrangement links TRBV19 to TRBJ1-2; D may be TRBD1 (6 bases). Germline V gene lookup returns CDR1 LNHDA and CDR2 SQIVND (reference sequence). There are 13 residues in the CDR3. Between the trimmed V and J ends, which lost 11 bases and 8 bases, there was a span of 21 bases.

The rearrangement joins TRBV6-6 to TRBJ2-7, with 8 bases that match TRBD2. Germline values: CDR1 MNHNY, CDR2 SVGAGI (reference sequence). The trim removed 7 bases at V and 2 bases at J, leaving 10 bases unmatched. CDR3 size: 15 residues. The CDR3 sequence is CASTPSGAGAYEQYF. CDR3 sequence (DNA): TGTGCCAGCACTCCCTCAGGAGCGGGGGCCTACGAGCAGTACTTC.

CDR3 in DNA: TGTGCCAGCACCGAGGGACAGGGGGCGATGGCCGGGGAGCTGTTTTTT. This encodes CASTEGQGAMAGELFF. The chain carries TRBV28 and TRBJ2-2; 12 bases are a match to TRBD1. Trimming removed 7 bases from V and 6 bases from J; junction bases left unmatched: 9. The CDR3 has 16 amino acids. The germline V gene encodes CDR1 MDHEN and CDR2 SYDVKM.

The CDR3 region is CASSFTRGAPEQYF. The CDR3 DNA reads as TGTGCCAGCAGCTTCACCAGAGGCGCCCCCGAGCAGTACTTC. The chain combines TRBV11-1 with TRBJ2-7; D not resolved. The CDR3 consists of 14 residues. Germline V gene data show CDR1 as SGHAT and CDR2 as FQDESV (reference sequence). The V end was cut by 3 bases, the J end by 6 bases, with 15 bases between.

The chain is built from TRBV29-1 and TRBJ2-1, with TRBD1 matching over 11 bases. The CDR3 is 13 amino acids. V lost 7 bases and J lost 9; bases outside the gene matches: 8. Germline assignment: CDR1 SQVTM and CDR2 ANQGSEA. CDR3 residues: CSAGDRGWREQFF. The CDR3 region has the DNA TGCAGCGCCGGGGACAGGGGGTGGCGTGAGCAGTTCTTC.

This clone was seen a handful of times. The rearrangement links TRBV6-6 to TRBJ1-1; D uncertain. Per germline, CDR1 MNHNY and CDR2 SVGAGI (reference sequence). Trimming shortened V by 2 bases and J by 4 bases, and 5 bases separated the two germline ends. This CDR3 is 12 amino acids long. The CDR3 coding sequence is TGTGCCAGCAGTTACCCTTTCACTGAAGCTTTCTTT. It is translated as CASSYPFTEAFF.

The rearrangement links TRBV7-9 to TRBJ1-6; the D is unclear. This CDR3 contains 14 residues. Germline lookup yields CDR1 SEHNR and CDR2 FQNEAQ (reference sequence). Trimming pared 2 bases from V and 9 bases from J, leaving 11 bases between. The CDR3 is CASSLHVLASPLHF. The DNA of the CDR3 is TGTGCCAGCAGCTTACATGTACTAGCTTCACCCCTCCACTTT.

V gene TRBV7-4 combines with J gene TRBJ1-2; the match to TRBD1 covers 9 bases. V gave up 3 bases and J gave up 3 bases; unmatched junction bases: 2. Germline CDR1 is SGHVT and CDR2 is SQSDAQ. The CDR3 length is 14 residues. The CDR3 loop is CASSFRDRDYGYTF. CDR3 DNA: TGTGCCAGCAGCTTCCGGGACAGGGACTATGGCTACACCTTC.

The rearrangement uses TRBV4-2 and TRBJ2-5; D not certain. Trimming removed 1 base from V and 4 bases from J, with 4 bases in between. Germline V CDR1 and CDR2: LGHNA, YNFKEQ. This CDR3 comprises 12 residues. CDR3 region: CASSQATETQYF. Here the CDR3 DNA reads TGTGCCAGCAGCCAAGCTACAGAGACCCAGTACTTC.

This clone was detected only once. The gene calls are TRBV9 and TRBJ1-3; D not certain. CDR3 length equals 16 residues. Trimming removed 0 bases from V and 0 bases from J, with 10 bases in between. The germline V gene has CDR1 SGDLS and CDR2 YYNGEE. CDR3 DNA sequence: TGTGCCAGCAGCGTAGGTCTGCCGGGCTCTGGAAACACCATATATTTT. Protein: CASSVGLPGSGNTIYF.

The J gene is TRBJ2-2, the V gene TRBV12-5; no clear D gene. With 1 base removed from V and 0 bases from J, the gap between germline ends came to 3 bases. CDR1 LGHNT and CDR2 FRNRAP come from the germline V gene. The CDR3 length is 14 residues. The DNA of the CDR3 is TGTGCTAGTGGTTTGGCCACGAACACCGGGGAGCTGTTTTTT. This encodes CASGLATNTGELFF.

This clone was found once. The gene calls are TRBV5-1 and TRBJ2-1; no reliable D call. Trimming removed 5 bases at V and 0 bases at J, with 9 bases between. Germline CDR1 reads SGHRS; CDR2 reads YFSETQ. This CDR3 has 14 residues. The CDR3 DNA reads TGCGCCAGCAGACAGATGAGCTCCTACAATGAGCAGTTCTTC. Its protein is CASRQMSSYNEQFF. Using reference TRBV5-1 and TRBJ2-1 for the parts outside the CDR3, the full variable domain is KAGVTQTPRYLIKTRGQQVTLSCSPISGHRSVSWYQQTPGQGLQFLFEYFSETQRNKGNFPGRFSGRQFSNSRSEMNVSTLELGDSALYLCASRQMSSYNEQFFGPGTRLTVL.

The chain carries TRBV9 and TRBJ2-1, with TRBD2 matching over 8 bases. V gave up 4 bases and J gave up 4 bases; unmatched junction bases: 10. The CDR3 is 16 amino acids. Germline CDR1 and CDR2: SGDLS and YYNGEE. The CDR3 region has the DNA TGTGCCAGCAGCCCGAGAGGAGGCGGGGGGTACAATGAGCAGTTCTTC. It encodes CASSPRGGGGYNEQFF.

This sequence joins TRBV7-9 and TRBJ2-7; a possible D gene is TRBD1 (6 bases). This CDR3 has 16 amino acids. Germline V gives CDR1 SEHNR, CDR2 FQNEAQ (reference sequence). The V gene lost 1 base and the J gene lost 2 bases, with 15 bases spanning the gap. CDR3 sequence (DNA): TGTGCCAGCAGCTTAGTCCACGCAGACAGGACCTACGAGCAGTACTTC. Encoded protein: CASSLVHADRTYEQYF. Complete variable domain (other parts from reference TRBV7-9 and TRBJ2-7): DTGVSQNPRHKITKRGQNVTFRCDPISEHNRLYWYRQTLGQGPEFLTYFQNEAQLEKSRLLSDRFSAERPKGSFSTLEIQRTEQGDSAMYLCASSLVHADRTYEQYFGPGTRLTVT.

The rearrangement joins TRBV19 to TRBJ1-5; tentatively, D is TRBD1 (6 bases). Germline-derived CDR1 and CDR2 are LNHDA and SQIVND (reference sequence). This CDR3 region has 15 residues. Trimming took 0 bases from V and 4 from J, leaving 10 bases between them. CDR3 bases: TGTGCCAGTAGTATAGACCTCGACAGGAATCAGCCCCAGCATTTT. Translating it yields CASSIDLDRNQPQHF.

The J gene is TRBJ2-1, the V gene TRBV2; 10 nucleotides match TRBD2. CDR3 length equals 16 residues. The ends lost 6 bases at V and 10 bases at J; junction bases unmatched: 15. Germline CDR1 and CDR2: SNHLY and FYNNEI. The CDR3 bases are TGTGCCAGCAGAGCCTCCCAAGCGGGGGGGCATAAAGAGCAGTTCTTC. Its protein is CASRASQAGGHKEQFF.

CDR3 in DNA: TGCGCCAGCAGCCAAGAGAACTTCTCACCGCCCCAGCATTTT. This codes for CASSQENFSPPQHF. This chain uses TRBV4-3 with TRBJ1-5, with unresolved D. There are 14 residues in the CDR3. The germline V gene encodes CDR1 LGHNA and CDR2 YSLEER. The germline V and J ends were trimmed by 0 bases and 9 bases, with 12 bases remaining between them.

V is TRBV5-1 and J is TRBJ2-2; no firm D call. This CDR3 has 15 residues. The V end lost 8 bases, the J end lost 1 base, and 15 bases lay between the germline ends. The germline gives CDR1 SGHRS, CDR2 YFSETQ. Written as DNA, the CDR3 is TGCGCCAGTCACCCCCCCGAGAAGAACACCGGGGAGCTGTTTTTT. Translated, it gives CASHPPEKNTGELFF.

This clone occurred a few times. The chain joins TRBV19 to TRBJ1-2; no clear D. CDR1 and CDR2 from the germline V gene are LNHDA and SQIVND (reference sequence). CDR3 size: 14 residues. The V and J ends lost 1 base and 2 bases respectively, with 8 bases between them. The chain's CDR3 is CASSIVNGNYGYTF. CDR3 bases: TGTGCCAGTAGTATAGTGAACGGGAACTATGGCTACACCTTC.

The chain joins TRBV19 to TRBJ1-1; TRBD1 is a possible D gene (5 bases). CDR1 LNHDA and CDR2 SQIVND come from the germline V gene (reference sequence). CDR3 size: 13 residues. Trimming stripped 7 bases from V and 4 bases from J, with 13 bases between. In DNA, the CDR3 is TGTGCCAGTACTTCCTTGGGGGGCACTGAAGCTTTCTTT. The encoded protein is CASTSLGGTEAFF.